These 20 T cell receptor beta chains were all obtained from the same sample, sequenced in a study of T-cell reconstitution after alpha-beta-depleted transplantation in children. This sample's TCRbeta library carried unique molecular identifier barcodes. TCRdb reanalysed the PCR reads using MiXCR and keeps one entry per CDR3 protein. The sample has about 400,000 distinct CDR3 sequences, around 21% seen once; the top ten hold about 3.8%. Here the sequenced sample was PBMCs from the stem cell graft donor, taken from the stem cell graft. These receptor sequences come from a human donor who donated a stem cell graft to a child with acute myeloid leukemia.

V gene TRBV27 combines with J gene TRBJ1-1; D might be TRBD1 (6 bases). The CDR3 loop spans 14 amino acids. Germline CDR1 is MNHEY and CDR2 is SMNVEV (reference sequence). Trimming cost V 6 bases and J 5 bases, with 16 bases left between them. The CDR3 spells CASSSGGGRTEAFF. In DNA, the CDR3 is TGTGCCAGCAGCTCGGGAGGGGGACGAACTGAAGCTTTCTTT.

The chain links TRBV20-1 to TRBJ2-5; TRBD1 agrees at 8 bases. This CDR3 has 14 residues. V trimming: 3 bases; J trimming: 4 bases; junction bases outside the gene matches: 7. Germline-derived CDR1 and CDR2 are DFQATT and SNEGSKA (reference sequence). This chain's CDR3 is CSASGRGLRETQYF. Written as DNA, the CDR3 is TGCAGTGCTAGCGGCAGGGGGCTGCGAGAGACCCAGTACTTC.

This sequence joins TRBV20-1 and TRBJ2-5; the match to TRBD1 covers 9 bases. CDR3 size: 13 residues. Trimming at V came to 5 bases and at J to 2 bases, leaving 3 bases not matched to a gene. CDR1 and CDR2 (germline): DFQATT, SNEGSKA (reference sequence). CDR3 DNA: TGCAGTGCTCCTGGGACAGGGCAAGAGACCCAGTACTTC. It encodes CSAPGTGQETQYF.

The chain recombines TRBV18 with TRBJ2-3; 10 positions match TRBD2. CDR3 size: 18 residues. V trimming: 1 base; J trimming: 2 bases; junction bases outside the gene matches: 9. Germline values: CDR1 KGHSH, CDR2 LQKENI. DNA of the CDR3: TGTGCCAGCTCACCACGGGGGAGGACTAGCGGACTCACAGATACGCAGTATTTT. It is translated as CASSPRGRTSGLTDTQYF.

This clonotype has only one observation. The rearrangement links TRBV7-9 to TRBJ2-7; D gene unclear. The ends were cut back, 5 bases at V and 4 bases at J, with 9 bases in the middle. The CDR3 covers 12 residues. Germline CDR1 SEHNR, CDR2 FQNEAQ (reference sequence). CDR3 loop: CASSQTNYEQYF. The DNA for the CDR3 is TGTGCCAGCAGCCAGACCAATTACGAGCAGTACTTC.

The V call is TRBV7-9, the J call TRBJ2-7; TRBD2 matches 7 bases. CDR1 SEHNR and CDR2 FQNEAQ come from the germline V gene (reference sequence). CDR3 length: 11 amino acids. Trimming at V came to 5 bases and at J to 9 bases, leaving 4 bases not matched to a gene. CDR3 sequence (DNA): TGTGCCAGCAGCCGGGGGGACGGGCAGTACTTC. It translates to CASSRGDGQYF.

The chain joins TRBV5-1 to TRBJ1-1, with D tentatively TRBD1 (6 bases). The V end lost 4 bases, the J end lost 1 base, and 11 bases lay between the germline ends. The CDR3 runs 14 residues. Germline V gene sequence: CDR1 SGHRS, CDR2 YFSETQ. CDR3 nucleotides: TGCGCCAGCAGCAAAGACAGGACGAACACTGAAGCTTTCTTT. Its protein is CASSKDRTNTEAFF.

J is TRBJ2-7 and V is TRBV28; 10 bases are a match to TRBD2. This CDR3 has 16 amino acids. Per the germline V gene, CDR1 is MDHEN and CDR2 is SYDVKM. V lost 8 bases to trimming and J lost 0 bases; unmatched junction nucleotides: 10. The CDR3, as DNA: TGTGCCAGCGGGCTAGCGGGAGTTTCCGGCTCCTACGAGCAGTACTTC. Protein sequence: CASGLAGVSGSYEQYF.

This clonotype was recorded a few times. This chain links TRBV5-5 with TRBJ2-2; 7 bases are shared with TRBD1. V lost 1 base, J lost 5 bases, and 11 bases stayed unmatched. The CDR3 spans 17 residues. The V gene's germline CDR1 is SGHKS and CDR2 YYEKEE (reference sequence). CDR3 bases: TGTGCCAGCAGCTTGACGAGGGGACAGTTGGGGACCGGGGAGCTGTTTTTT. As protein: CASSLTRGQLGTGELFF.

There are a few counts of this clonotype. The chain uses TRBV12-3 or TRBV12-4 and TRBJ1-1, with D possibly being TRBD1 (6 bases). Trimming removed 7 bases from V and 4 bases from J, with 10 bases in between. The CDR3 spans 12 residues. DNA of the CDR3: TGTGCCAGCACAGGGACAACCACTGAAGCTTTCTTT. Translated, it gives CASTGTTTEAFF.

This clonotype has a count of ten or more. The chain recombines TRBV28 with TRBJ2-7; the match to TRBD1 covers 8 bases. Germline trimming cut 5 bases from V and 7 bases from J; bases unmatched to any gene: 7. CDR1 is MDHEN, CDR2 SYDVKM, per germline. The CDR3 is 13 residues long. The chain's CDR3 is CASSRSGGREQYF. DNA of the CDR3: TGTGCCAGCAGTAGATCAGGGGGCCGTGAGCAGTACTTC.

This clonotype was observed a handful of times. The chain employs TRBV15 and TRBJ1-1; D unclear. Germline CDR1 LNHNV, CDR2 YYDKDF (reference sequence). The CDR3 is 11 residues long. Trimming removed 1 base at V and 7 bases at J, with 4 bases between. CDR3 loop: CATSRVGEAFF. The CDR3 coding sequence is TGTGCCACCAGCAGAGTTGGTGAAGCTTTCTTT.

The chain couples TRBV28 to TRBJ2-7, with D uncertain. V shed 9 bases and J shed 3 bases, with 12 bases lying between them. CDR1 is MDHEN, CDR2 SYDVKM, per germline. This CDR3 comprises 12 residues. The chain's CDR3 is CASQVRGYEQYF. The CDR3 DNA reads TGTGCCAGTCAGGTTAGAGGCTACGAGCAGTACTTC.

The chain is built from TRBV7-3 and TRBJ2-1, with 9 bases identical to TRBD2. V gave up 5 bases and J gave up 8 bases; unmatched junction bases: 13. The CDR3 totals 16 residues. Germline V gene data show CDR1 as SGHTA and CDR2 as FQGTGA. The CDR3 DNA reads as TGTGCCAGCAGCACATACTATAGGACTAGCGAACATGAGCAGTTCTTC. Protein product: CASSTYYRTSEHEQFF.

The chain combines TRBV20-1 with TRBJ2-3; a weak D match, TRBD2 (6 bases). The V end lost 1 base, the J end lost 3 bases, and 20 bases lay between the germline ends. This CDR3 has 17 amino acids. Germline CDR1 reads DFQATT; CDR2 reads SNEGSKA (reference sequence). CDR3 bases: TGCAGTGCTAGAGGTTTCGGACGTGGCGGGACTACAGATACGCAGTATTTT. The encoded protein is CSARGFGRGGTTDTQYF.

This chain connects TRBV11-2 to TRBJ2-1; TRBD2 matches 7 bases. This CDR3 spans 19 amino acids. With V trimmed by 1 base and J by 0 bases, 12 bases remained unmatched. Germline assignment: CDR1 SGHAT and CDR2 FQNNGV. CDR3 DNA sequence: TGTGCCAGCAGCTTAGGGGGGGGTGAGAGGGGTTTCTCCTACAATGAGCAGTTCTTC. Its translation is CASSLGGGERGFSYNEQFF.

Written as DNA, the CDR3 is TGTGCCAGCAGTTTCAGGAATACCTACGAGCAGTACTTC. It yields the protein CASSFRNTYEQYF. The chain carries TRBV12-3 or TRBV12-4 and TRBJ2-7; no reliable D call. V was cut by 3 bases and J by 2 bases, with 8 bases left in between. The CDR3 totals 13 residues.

This chain joins TRBV20-1 and TRBJ2-7, with D perhaps TRBD2 (5 bases). Germline assignment: CDR1 DFQATT and CDR2 SNEGSKA (reference sequence). CDR3 size: 14 residues. Trimming took off 3 bases at V and 5 bases at J, with 17 bases between the two ends. CDR3 residues: CSASRLGEGHEQYF. In DNA, the CDR3 is TGCAGTGCTAGCAGATTAGGAGAGGGTCACGAGCAGTACTTC.

This clonotype has just a few counts. V gene TRBV5-1 combines with J gene TRBJ2-5, with D perhaps assigned TRBD1 or TRBD2 (6 bases each). The CDR3 runs to 14 residues. Per the germline V gene, CDR1 is SGHRS and CDR2 is YFSETQ. Trimming removed 3 bases at V and 4 bases at J, with 13 bases between. CDR3 DNA sequence: TGCGCCAGCAGCTATGGAGGGGGACGAGAGACCCAGTACTTC. Its translation is CASSYGGGRETQYF.

This clonotype showed up just a few times. This chain uses TRBV24-1 with TRBJ2-5, with 8 bases identical to TRBD1. The germline gives CDR1 KGHDR, CDR2 SFDVKD. The CDR3 extends over 14 amino acids. Losses at the gene ends were 4 bases for V and 5 bases for J; bases not matched to a gene: 5. In nucleotides, the CDR3 is TGTGCCACCAGTGAGGCCAGGGGGCCGGAGACCCAGTACTTC. Amino acids: CATSEARGPETQYF.